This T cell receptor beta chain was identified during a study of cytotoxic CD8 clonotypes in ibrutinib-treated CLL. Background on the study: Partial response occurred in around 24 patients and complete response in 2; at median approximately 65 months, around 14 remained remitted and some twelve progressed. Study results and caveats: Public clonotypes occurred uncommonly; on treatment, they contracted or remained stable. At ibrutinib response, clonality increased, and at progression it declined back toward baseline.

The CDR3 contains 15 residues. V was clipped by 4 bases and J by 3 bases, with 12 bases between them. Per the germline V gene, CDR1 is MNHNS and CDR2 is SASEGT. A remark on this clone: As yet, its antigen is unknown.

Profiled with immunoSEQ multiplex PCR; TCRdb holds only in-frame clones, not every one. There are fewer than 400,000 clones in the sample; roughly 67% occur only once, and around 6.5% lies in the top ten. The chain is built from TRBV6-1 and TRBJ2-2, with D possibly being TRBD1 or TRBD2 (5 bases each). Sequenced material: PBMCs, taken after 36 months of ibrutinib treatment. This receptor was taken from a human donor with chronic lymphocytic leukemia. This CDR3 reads CASSAGTTYTGELFF. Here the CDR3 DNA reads TGTGCCAGCAGTGCCGGGACGACCTACACCGGGGAGCTGTTTTTT.